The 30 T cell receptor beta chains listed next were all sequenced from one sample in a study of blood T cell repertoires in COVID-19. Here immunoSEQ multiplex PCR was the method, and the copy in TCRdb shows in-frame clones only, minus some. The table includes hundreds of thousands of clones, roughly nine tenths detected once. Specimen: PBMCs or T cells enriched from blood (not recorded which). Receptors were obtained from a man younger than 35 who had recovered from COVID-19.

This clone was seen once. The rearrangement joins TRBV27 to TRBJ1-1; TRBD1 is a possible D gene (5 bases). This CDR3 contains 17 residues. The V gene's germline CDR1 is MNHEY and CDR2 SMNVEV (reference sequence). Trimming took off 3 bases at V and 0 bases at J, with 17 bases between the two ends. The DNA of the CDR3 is TGTGCCAGCAGTTTTCGGCAGGGCTCAAGTATGAACACTGAAGCTTTCTTT. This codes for CASSFRQGSSMNTEAFF.

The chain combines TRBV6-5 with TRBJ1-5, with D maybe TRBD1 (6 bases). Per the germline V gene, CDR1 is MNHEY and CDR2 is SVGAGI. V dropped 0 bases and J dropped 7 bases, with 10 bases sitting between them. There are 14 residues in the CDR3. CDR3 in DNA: TGTGCCAGCAGTTACTCCAGGGGTTTCCAGCCCCAGCATTTT. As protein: CASSYSRGFQPQHF.

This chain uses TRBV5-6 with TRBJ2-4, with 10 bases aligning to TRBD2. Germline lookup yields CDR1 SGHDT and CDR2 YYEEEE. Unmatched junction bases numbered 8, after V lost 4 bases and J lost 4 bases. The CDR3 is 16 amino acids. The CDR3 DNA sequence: TGTGCCAGCAGCCTAGGACTAGCGGAGCTTAAAAACATTCAGTACTTC. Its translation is CASSLGLAELKNIQYF.

The CDR3 protein is CASSPLAGGRGYGYTF. CDR3 in DNA: TGTGCCAGCAGTCCCCTAGCGGGGGGAAGGGGCTATGGCTACACCTTC. The rearrangement links TRBV2 to TRBJ1-2, with D perhaps matching TRBD1 (5 bases). CDR3 length: 16 residues. The V and J ends lost 5 bases and 4 bases respectively, with 20 bases between them. The germline V gene encodes CDR1 SNHLY and CDR2 FYNNEI.

The CDR3 is CASSLRSGLAGRTYEQYF. In DNA form, the CDR3 reads TGTGCCAGCAGCTTACGCTCGGGACTAGCGGGGAGAACCTACGAGCAGTACTTC. This chain connects TRBV7-9 to TRBJ2-7; 13 nucleotides match TRBD2. Germline V CDR1 and CDR2: SEHNR, FQNEAQ (reference sequence). The CDR3 contains 18 residues. V dropped 2 bases and J dropped 2; count of bases not matched to a gene: 9. Combining the CDR3 with reference TRBV7-9 and TRBJ2-7 gives the whole variable domain DTGVSQNPRHKITKRGQNVTFRCDPISEHNRLYWYRQTLGQGPEFLTYFQNEAQLEKSRLLSDRFSAERPKGSFSTLEIQRTEQGDSAMYLCASSLRSGLAGRTYEQYFGPGTRLTVT.

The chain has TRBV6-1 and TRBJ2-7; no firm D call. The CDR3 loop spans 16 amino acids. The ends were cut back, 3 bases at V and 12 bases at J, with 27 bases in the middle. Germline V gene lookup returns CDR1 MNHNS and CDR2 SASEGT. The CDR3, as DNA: TGTGCCAGCAGTGATAGTGGTCAGCGTTCTTTTTTTCACGCGTACTTC. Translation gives CASSDSGQRSFFHAYF.

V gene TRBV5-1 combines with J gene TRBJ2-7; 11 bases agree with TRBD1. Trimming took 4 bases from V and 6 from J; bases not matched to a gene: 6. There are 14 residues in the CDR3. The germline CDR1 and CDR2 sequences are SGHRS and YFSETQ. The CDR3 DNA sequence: TGCGCCAGCAGCCCGGACAGGGGGCGTCCCGAGCAGTACTTC. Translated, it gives CASSPDRGRPEQYF.

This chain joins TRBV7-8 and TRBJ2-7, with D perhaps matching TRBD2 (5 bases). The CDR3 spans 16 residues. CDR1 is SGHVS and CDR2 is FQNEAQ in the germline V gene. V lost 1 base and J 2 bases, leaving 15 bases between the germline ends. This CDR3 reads CASSLGVSVLPYEQYF. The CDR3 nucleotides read TGTGCCAGCAGCTTAGGTGTTAGCGTCCTTCCCTACGAGCAGTACTTC.

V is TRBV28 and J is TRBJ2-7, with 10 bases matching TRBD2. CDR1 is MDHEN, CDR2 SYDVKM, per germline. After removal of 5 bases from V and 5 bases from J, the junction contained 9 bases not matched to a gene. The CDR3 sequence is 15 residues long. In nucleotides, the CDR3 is TGTGCCAGCAGTACTTCAGCGGGGGGGTCGAACGAGCAGTACTTC. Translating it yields CASSTSAGGSNEQYF.

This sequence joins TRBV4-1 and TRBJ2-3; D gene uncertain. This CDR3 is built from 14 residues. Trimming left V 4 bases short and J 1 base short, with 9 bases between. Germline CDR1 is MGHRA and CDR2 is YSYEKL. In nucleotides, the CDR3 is TGCGCCAGCAGCCGCGTTCCCCGCACAGATACGCAGTATTTT. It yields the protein CASSRVPRTDTQYF.

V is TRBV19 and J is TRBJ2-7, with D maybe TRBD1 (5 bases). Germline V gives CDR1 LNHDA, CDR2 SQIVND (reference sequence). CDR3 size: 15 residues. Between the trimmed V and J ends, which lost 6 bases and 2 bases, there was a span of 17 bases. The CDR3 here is CASRSSDSTPYEQYF. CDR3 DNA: TGTGCCAGTAGATCATCCGACAGTACTCCCTACGAGCAGTACTTC.

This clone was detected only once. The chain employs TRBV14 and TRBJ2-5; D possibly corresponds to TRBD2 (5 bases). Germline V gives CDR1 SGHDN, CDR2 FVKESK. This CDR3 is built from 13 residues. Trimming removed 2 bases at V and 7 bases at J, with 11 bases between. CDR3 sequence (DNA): TGTGCCAGCAGCCAATTTCCACGGGGGACCCAGTACTTC. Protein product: CASSQFPRGTQYF.

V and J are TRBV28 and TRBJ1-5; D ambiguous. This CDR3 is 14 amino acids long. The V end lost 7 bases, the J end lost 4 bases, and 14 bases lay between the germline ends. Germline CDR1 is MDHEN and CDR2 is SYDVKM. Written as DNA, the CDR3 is TGTGCCAGCATCCCGGGAGGCCCGAATCAGCCCCAGCATTTT. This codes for CASIPGGPNQPQHF.

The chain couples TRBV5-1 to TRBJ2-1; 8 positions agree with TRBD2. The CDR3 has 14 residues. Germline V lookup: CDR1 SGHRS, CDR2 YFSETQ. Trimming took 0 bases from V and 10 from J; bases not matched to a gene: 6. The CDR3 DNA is TGCGCCAGCAGCTTGGACGGGGGGGCCAGGGAGCAGTTCTTC. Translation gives CASSLDGGAREQFF.

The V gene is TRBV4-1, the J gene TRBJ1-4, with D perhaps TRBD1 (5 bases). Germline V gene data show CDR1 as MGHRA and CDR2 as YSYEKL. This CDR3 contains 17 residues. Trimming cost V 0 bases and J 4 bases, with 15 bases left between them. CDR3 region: CASSQDIGVLFNEKLFF. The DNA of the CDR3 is TGCGCCAGCAGCCAAGATATAGGGGTGCTCTTTAATGAAAAACTGTTTTTT.

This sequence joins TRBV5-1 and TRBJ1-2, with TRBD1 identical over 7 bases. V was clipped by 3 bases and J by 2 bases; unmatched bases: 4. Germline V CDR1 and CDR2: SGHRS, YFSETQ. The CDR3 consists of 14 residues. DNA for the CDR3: TGCGCCAGCAGCTCGGGACAGCTCAACTATGGCTACACCTTC. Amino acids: CASSSGQLNYGYTF.

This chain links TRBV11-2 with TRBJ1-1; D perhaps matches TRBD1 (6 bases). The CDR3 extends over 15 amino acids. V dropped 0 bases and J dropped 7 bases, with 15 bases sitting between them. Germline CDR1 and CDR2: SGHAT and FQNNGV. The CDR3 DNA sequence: TGTGCCAGCAGCTTAGATCTTATAATACAGGGTGAAGCTTTCTTT. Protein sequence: CASSLDLIIQGEAFF.

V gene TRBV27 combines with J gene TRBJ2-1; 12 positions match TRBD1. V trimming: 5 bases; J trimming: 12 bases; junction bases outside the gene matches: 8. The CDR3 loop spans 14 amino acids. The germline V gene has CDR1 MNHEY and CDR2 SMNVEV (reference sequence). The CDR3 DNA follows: TGTGCCAGCAGTCGGGACAGGGGGCAGTGGGGGCAGTTCTTC. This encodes CASSRDRGQWGQFF.

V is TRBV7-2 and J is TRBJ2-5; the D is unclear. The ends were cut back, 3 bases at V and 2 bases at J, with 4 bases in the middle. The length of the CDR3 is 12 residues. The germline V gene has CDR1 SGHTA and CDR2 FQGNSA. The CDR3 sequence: CASSFSQETQYF. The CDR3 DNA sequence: TGTGCCAGCAGCTTTTCGCAAGAGACCCAGTACTTC.

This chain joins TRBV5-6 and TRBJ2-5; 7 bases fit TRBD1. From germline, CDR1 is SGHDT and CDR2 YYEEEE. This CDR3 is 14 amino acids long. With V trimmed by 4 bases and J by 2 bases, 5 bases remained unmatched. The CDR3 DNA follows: TGTGCCAGCAGCAGGGACAGTTTACAAGAGACCCAGTACTTC. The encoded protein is CASSRDSLQETQYF.

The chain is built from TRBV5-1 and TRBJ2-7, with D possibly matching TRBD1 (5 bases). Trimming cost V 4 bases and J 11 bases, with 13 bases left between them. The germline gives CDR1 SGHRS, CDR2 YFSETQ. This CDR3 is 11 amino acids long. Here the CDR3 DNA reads TGCGCCAGCAGCGGTTCAGGGATGGAGTACTTC. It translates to CASSGSGMEYF.

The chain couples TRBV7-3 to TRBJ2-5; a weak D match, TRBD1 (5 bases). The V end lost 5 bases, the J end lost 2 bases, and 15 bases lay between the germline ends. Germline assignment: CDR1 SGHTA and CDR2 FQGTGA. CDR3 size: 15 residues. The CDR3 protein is CASSPTGAGQETQYF. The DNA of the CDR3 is TGTGCCAGCAGCCCAACAGGTGCCGGACAAGAGACCCAGTACTTC.

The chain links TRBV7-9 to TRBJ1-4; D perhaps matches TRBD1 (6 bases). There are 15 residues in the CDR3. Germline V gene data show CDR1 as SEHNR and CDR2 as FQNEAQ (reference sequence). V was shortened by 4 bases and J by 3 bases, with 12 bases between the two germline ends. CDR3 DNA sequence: TGTGCCAGCAGCTCCACCACAGGGTCTAATGAAAAACTGTTTTTT. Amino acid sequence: CASSSTTGSNEKLFF.

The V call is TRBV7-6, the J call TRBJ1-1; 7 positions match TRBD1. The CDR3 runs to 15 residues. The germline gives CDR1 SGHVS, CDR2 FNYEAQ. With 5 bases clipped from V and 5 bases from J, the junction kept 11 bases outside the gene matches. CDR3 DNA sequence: TGTGCCAGCAGCGGATTCCGGGACAGAGAAACTGAAGCTTTCTTT. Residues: CASSGFRDRETEAFF.

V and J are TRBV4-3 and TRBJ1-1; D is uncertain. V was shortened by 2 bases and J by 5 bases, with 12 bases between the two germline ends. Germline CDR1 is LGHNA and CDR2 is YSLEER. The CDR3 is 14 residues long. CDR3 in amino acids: CASSQRVRITEAFF. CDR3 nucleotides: TGCGCCAGCAGCCAAAGAGTGAGAATAACTGAAGCTTTCTTT.

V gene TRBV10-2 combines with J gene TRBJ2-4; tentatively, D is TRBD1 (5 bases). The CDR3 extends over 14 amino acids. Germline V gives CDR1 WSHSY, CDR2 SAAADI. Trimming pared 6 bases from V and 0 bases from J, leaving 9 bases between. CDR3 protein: CASRDIIAKNIQYF. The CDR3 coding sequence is TGCGCCAGCAGGGACATCATAGCCAAAAACATTCAGTACTTC.

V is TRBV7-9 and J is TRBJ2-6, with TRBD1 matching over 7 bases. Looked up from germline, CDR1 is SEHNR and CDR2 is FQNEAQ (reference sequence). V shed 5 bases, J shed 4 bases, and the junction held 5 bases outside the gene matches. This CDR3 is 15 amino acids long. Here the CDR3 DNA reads TGTGCCAGCAGCCTACAGGGGCGAGGGGCCAACGTCCTGACTTTC. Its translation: CASSLQGRGANVLTF.

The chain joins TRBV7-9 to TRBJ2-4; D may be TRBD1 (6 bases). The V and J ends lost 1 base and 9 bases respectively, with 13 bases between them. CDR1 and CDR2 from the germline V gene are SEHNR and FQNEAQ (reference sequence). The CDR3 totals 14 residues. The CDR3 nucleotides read TGTGCCAGCAGCTTAGATCCAGGGGCCCCCATTCAGTACTTC. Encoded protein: CASSLDPGAPIQYF.

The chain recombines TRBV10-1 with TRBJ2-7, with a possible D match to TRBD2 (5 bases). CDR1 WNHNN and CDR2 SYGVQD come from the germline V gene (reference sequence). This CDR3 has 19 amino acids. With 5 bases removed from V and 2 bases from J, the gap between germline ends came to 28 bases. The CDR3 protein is CASSSSTGPAGAHTYEQYF. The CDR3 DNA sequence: TGCGCCAGCAGTAGTTCCACCGGGCCGGCGGGCGCCCATACCTACGAGCAGTACTTC.

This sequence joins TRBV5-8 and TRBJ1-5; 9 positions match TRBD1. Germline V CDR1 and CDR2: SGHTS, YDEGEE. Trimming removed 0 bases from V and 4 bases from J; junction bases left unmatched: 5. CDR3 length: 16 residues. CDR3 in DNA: TGTGCCAGCAGCTTGGGTACCGGGACAGGGAATCAGCCCCAGCATTTT. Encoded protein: CASSLGTGTGNQPQHF.